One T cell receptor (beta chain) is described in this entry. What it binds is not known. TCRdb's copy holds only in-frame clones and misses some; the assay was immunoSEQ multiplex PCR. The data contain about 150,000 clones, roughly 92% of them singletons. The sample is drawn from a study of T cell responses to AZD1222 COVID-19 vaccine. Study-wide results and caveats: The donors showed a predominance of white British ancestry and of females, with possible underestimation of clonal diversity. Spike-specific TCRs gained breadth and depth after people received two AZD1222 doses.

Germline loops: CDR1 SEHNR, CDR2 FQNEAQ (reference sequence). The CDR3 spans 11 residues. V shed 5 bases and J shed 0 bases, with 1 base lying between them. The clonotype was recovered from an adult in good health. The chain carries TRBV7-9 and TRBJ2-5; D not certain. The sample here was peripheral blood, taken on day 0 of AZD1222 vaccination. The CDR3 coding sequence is TGTGCCAGCAGCAACCAAGAGACCCAGTACTTC. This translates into CASSNQETQYF. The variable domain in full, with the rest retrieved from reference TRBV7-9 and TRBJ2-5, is DTGVSQNPRHKITKRGQNVTFRCDPISEHNRLYWYRQTLGQGPEFLTYFQNEAQLEKSRLLSDRFSAERPKGSFSTLEIQRTEQGDSAMYLCASSNQETQYFGPGTRLLVL.